The rows below give T cell receptor beta chains drawn from one sample of a study of shared clonotypes between healthy human individuals. The repertoire was sequenced with immunoSEQ multiplex PCR; TCRdb's copy has only in-frame clones and lacks some. The table includes 2 million to 2.5 million clones, over 90% detected once. Sequencing was done on a sample of naive CD4+ T cells from PBMCs. The receptor source for this set is a man aged 18 to 35 in good health. Some clones in this sample may be carry-over from other donors' samples. The CDR3 runs from the conserved cysteine through the conserved F or W. The order of the fields is CDR3 protein, CDR3 DNA, V gene, D gene, J gene, clone size. A D gene is named only where the DNA matches it firmly. The size field is filled for only some rows; it gives once, few, many or a size class.

CASSLGLGSNQPQHF TGTGCCAGCTCACTTGGGCTTGGTAGCAATCAGCCCCAGCATTTT TRBV18 . TRBJ1-5 .
CASSLGQGVVGQPQHF TGTGCCAGCAGCTTAGGTCAGGGAGTCGTAGGTCAGCCCCAGCATTTT TRBV7-2 . TRBJ1-5 .
CASSFLPEASYEQYF TGCGCCAGCAGCTTTCTTCCAGAAGCCTCCTACGAGCAGTACTTC TRBV5-1 . TRBJ2-7 .
CASKCTGCAEAFF TGTGCCAGTAAATGCACAGGGTGCGCTGAAGCTTTCTTT TRBV19 . TRBJ1-1 few
CASSWGTGKANQPQHF TGCGCCAGCAGCTGGGGGACAGGGAAGGCTAATCAGCCCCAGCATTTT TRBV5-1 TRBD1 TRBJ1-5 .
CASSPRGGVRADTQYF TGTGCCAGCAGCCCACGGGGGGGGGTTCGGGCAGATACGCAGTATTTT TRBV2 TRBD2 TRBJ2-3 .
CASSFRPRGDTEAFF TGTGCCAGCAGTTTCAGACCTAGGGGGGACACTGAAGCTTTCTTT TRBV27 . TRBJ1-1 .
CASSRQAQQGNTIYF TGTGCCAGTAGTCGACAGGCGCAGCAGGGAAACACCATATATTTT TRBV19 . TRBJ1-3 .
CASSQDTRRQYF TGTGCCAGCAGCCAAGATACTAGACGGCAGTACTTC TRBV4-2 . TRBJ2-7 .
CASSLVGGDGYTF TGCGCCAGCAGCTTGGTTGGCGGGGATGGCTACACCTTC TRBV5-1 . TRBJ1-2 .
CASTLDSKDTQYF TGTGCCAGCACCCTGGACAGTAAGGATACGCAGTATTTT TRBV28 . TRBJ2-3 .
CASRSTGQETQYF TGCGCCAGCAGAAGCACGGGGCAAGAGACCCAGTACTTC TRBV5-1 . TRBJ2-5 .
CASKFIRGIGFETQYF TGTGCCAGCAAATTTATCCGCGGGATCGGTTTTGAGACCCAGTACTTC TRBV28 . TRBJ2-5 .
CASRAGAGGMAQYF TGTGCCAGCAGGGCCGGGGCAGGGGGAATGGCGCAGTATTTT TRBV6-1 TRBD1 TRBJ2-3 .
CASSSVRGYQETQYF TGTGCCAGCAGCTCTGTGCGGGGGTACCAAGAGACCCAGTACTTC TRBV7-9 TRBD2 TRBJ2-5 .
CASSQDSQETQYF TGTGCCAGCAGCCAGGACAGCCAAGAGACCCAGTACTTC TRBV5-8 . TRBJ2-5 .
CASSQDSNRADTQYF TGTGCCAGCAGCCAAGATTCCAACAGGGCAGATACGCAGTATTTT TRBV4-2 . TRBJ2-3 .
CASKGGSSFNEKLFF TGTGCCAGTAAGGGGGGCAGTTCATTCAATGAAAAACTGTTTTTT TRBV19 . TRBJ1-4 .
CASSQKDLRHSYEQYF TGTGCCAGCAGTCAAAAGGACTTAAGGCACTCCTACGAGCAGTACTTC TRBV2 . TRBJ2-7 once
CASSSRDAGELFF TGTGCCAGCAGCTCCCGCGACGCCGGGGAGCTGTTTTTT TRBV7-8 . TRBJ2-2 .
CASSLSGPTNTEAFF TGTGCCAGCAGCCTATCAGGACCTACGAACACTGAAGCTTTCTTT TRBV11-1 . TRBJ1-1 few
CASSEIGQSYGYTF TGTGCCAGCAGTGAAATCGGACAGAGCTATGGCTACACCTTC TRBV6-1 . TRBJ1-2 once
CAISGQGAYNEQFF TGTGCCATCAGCGGACAGGGGGCTTACAATGAGCAGTTCTTC TRBV10-3 TRBD1 TRBJ2-1 .
CSVEPLADYNEQFF TGCAGCGTTGAACCACTAGCGGATTACAATGAGCAGTTCTTC TRBV29-1 TRBD2 TRBJ2-1 .
CASSPSGTSYEQYF TGTGCCAGCAGTCCGAGCGGGACCTCCTACGAGCAGTACTTC TRBV28 TRBD2 TRBJ2-7 .